One sample yielded the 24 T cell receptor beta chains listed below, sequenced in a study of cytomegalovirus exposure and HLA in healthy donors. Both 60 Vbeta primers and 13 Jbeta primers went into the PCR. Measured with immunoSEQ multiplex PCR; TCRdb has only the in-frame clones, and not every one. This sample has 150,000 or so clones; around 79% occur once, and the top ten carry around 3%. Sample: PBMCs. These receptors originate from a man in his forties in good health and CMV-seropositive.

The chain has TRBV6-5 and TRBJ2-7; 7 positions agree with TRBD1. Germline V gene sequence: CDR1 MNHEY, CDR2 SVGAGI. The CDR3 runs to 14 residues. Trimming took 2 bases from V and 2 from J; bases not matched to a gene: 3. CDR3 sequence reads: CASSYGDRAYEQYF. The CDR3 DNA is TGTGCCAGCAGTTACGGGGACAGAGCCTACGAGCAGTACTTC.

The chain carries TRBV19 and TRBJ2-7; 12 bases match TRBD2. The length of the CDR3 is 17 residues. J lost 1 base, V lost 5 bases, and 9 bases had no gene match. Looked up from germline, CDR1 is LNHDA and CDR2 is SQIVND (reference sequence). The CDR3 DNA is TGTGCCAGTAGTCGTACCGGGACTAGCGGGTTTTCCTACGAGCAGTACTTC. It yields the protein CASSRTGTSGFSYEQYF.

V gene TRBV4-1 combines with J gene TRBJ2-6, with TRBD1 matching 7 bases. The germline V gene has CDR1 MGHRA and CDR2 YSYEKL. This CDR3 contains 16 residues. V was clipped by 2 bases and J by 1 base; unmatched bases: 2. The CDR3 nucleotides read TGCGCCAGCAGCCAACCCAGGGGGTCTGGGGCCAACGTCCTGACTTTC. It encodes CASSQPRGSGANVLTF.

This chain's CDR3 is CASSSADINEKLFF. DNA for the CDR3: TGTGCCAGTAGTTCAGCTGACATTAATGAAAAACTGTTTTTT. This chain links TRBV19 with TRBJ1-4; D unresolved. This CDR3 contains 14 residues. Deletions cut 5 bases from V and 4 bases from J, with 11 bases between. Germline CDR1 is LNHDA and CDR2 is SQIVND (reference sequence).

J is TRBJ2-1 and V is TRBV5-6; 7 bases map to TRBD1. The CDR3 extends over 15 amino acids. J gave up 5 bases and V 0 bases, and 5 bases lay outside the gene matches. Per germline, CDR1 SGHDT and CDR2 YYEEEE. The CDR3 DNA is TGTGCCAGCAGCTTGGTAGGGGGCGCCCACAATGAGCAGTTCTTC. Protein: CASSLVGGAHNEQFF.

CDR3 nucleotide sequence: TGTGCCAGCAGTCCGACAGGGACACAGCCCCAGCATTTT. Encoded protein: CASSPTGTQPQHF. This chain joins TRBV6-5 and TRBJ1-5; 7 nucleotides line up with TRBD1. The CDR3 covers 13 residues. Per the germline V gene, CDR1 is MNHEY and CDR2 is SVGAGI. With 5 bases clipped from V and 7 bases from J, the junction kept 5 bases outside the gene matches.

Only one count was recorded for this clone. The germline gene is not matched at one end of the junction; a read error may be the cause. Different DNA sequences within this sample yield the same CDR3. The gene calls are TRBV6-5 and TRBJ1-2, with D possibly TRBD1 on 6 matching bases. The CDR3 is 16 amino acids. Germline lookup yields CDR1 MNHEY and CDR2 SVGAGI. This CDR3 is CASSYSDRLSNYGYTF. The CDR3 DNA reads TGCGCCAGCAGTTACTCGGACAGACTTTCTAACTATGGCTACACCTTC.

The chain recombines TRBV5-1 with TRBJ2-1; D remains ambiguous. V dropped 4 bases and J dropped 0 bases, with 14 bases sitting between them. Germline CDR1 SGHRS, CDR2 YFSETQ. There are 16 residues in the CDR3. CDR3 DNA: TGCGCCAGCAGCGAAAGACTGAGGAGCTCCTACAATGAGCAGTTCTTC. Translation gives CASSERLRSSYNEQFF.

The count of this clone is one. This chain links TRBV11-1 with TRBJ2-7; 12 nucleotides match TRBD2. V lost 1 base, J lost 3 bases, and 7 bases stayed unmatched. This CDR3 has 17 residues. Germline-derived CDR1 and CDR2 are SGHAT and FQDESV (reference sequence). DNA for the CDR3: TGTGCCAGCAGCTTAGAACGAGGACTAGCGGGAAGCTACGAGCAGTACTTC. This sequence encodes CASSLERGLAGSYEQYF.

This chain joins TRBV7-2 and TRBJ2-7; 8 bases match TRBD2. The V and J ends lost 6 bases and 12 bases, in that order; junction bases with no gene match: 10. The CDR3 has 12 amino acids. CDR1 is SGHTA and CDR2 is FQGNSA in the germline V gene. The CDR3 sequence: CASSFSGDSRYF. The CDR3 DNA follows: TGTGCCAGCAGTTTTAGCGGGGACTCCAGGTACTTC.

The chain joins TRBV7-2 to TRBJ1-2, with 7 nucleotides matching TRBD1. After removal of 5 bases from V and 4 bases from J, the junction contained 16 bases not matched to a gene. CDR3 length equals 17 residues. Germline CDR1 and CDR2: SGHTA and FQGNSA. The CDR3 nucleotides read TGTGCCAGCAGCCCGACCGGGACAGAAACTCTTGTCTATGGCTACACCTTC. As protein: CASSPTGTETLVYGYTF.

V gene TRBV19 combines with J gene TRBJ2-6; 9 nucleotides agree with TRBD1. V was pared by 3 bases and J by 0 bases, with 9 bases of the junction left unmatched. This CDR3 contains 19 residues. Per germline, CDR1 LNHDA and CDR2 SQIVND (reference sequence). CDR3 sequence reads: CASSILPGQGSSGANVLTF. CDR3 coding DNA: TGTGCCAGTAGTATCCTTCCGGGACAGGGAAGCTCTGGGGCCAACGTCCTGACTTTC.

Here the CDR3 DNA reads TGTGCCAGCAGCTTGTATGGCAGGGCCTCAACTAATGAAAAACTGTTTTTT. Protein sequence: CASSLYGRASTNEKLFF. The chain is built from TRBV5-6 and TRBJ1-4; maybe TRBD1 (5 bases). CDR3 length: 17 residues. Trimming took off 1 base at V and 0 bases at J, with 13 bases between the two ends. Germline lookup yields CDR1 SGHDT and CDR2 YYEEEE.

This clone was counted between two and nine times. The chain has TRBV28 and TRBJ2-3, with 11 nucleotides matching TRBD2. The germline V gene encodes CDR1 MDHEN and CDR2 SYDVKM. The CDR3 runs 14 residues. The junction had 8 bases not matched to a gene; V was cut back by 2 bases and J by 13 bases. CDR3 loop: CASSLIAGGVLEYF. CDR3 DNA sequence: TGTGCCAGCAGTTTAATAGCGGGAGGGGTACTAGAGTATTTT.

This clone was seen a handful of times. The chain is built from TRBV6-1 and TRBJ2-5, with 9 bases lining up with TRBD2. V lost 2 bases, J lost 1 base, and 8 bases stayed unmatched. CDR3 size: 17 residues. CDR1 and CDR2 (germline): MNHNS, SASEGT. In DNA, the CDR3 is TGTGCCAGCAGTGAAAGGATTAGAGCGGGAGGCCAAGAGACCCAGTACTTC. Its translation is CASSERIRAGGQETQYF.

The CDR3 nucleotides read TGCAGCGGTATCTTAGGGACAGGGGGAAACACCATATATTTT. The encoded protein is CSGILGTGGNTIYF. The gene calls are TRBV29-1 and TRBJ1-3; TRBD1 matches 9 bases. The CDR3 covers 14 residues. Germline values: CDR1 SQVTM, CDR2 ANQGSEA. The trim removed 7 bases at V and 4 bases at J, leaving 8 bases unmatched.

A remark on this clone: Other DNA sequences in this specimen translate into the identical CDR3. The genes are TRBV5-1 and TRBJ2-3; perhaps TRBD2 as D (5 bases). Germline V lookup: CDR1 SGHRS, CDR2 YFSETQ. The CDR3 is 14 residues long. Trimming shortened V by 2 bases and J by 3 bases, and 10 bases separated the two germline ends. The CDR3 DNA follows: TGCGCCAGCAGCTTAACCCGGGATACAGATACGCAGTATTTT. The encoded protein is CASSLTRDTDTQYF.

A note on this clone: The sample has other DNA sequences that encode this CDR3 too. The genes are TRBV30 and TRBJ1-4, with D possibly being TRBD1 (5 bases). This CDR3 region has 15 residues. CDR1 and CDR2 (germline): GTSNPN, SVGIG (reference sequence). Trimming cost V 5 bases and J 8 bases, with 21 bases left between them. For the CDR3, the DNA is TGTGCCTGGGGTTTCGACAGAGGAATTTTGGAAAAACTGTTTTTT. This translates into CAWGFDRGILEKLFF.

The chain joins TRBV5-1 to TRBJ1-3, with unresolved D. The CDR3 is 17 amino acids. Germline V gene lookup returns CDR1 SGHRS and CDR2 YFSETQ. Trimming shortened V by 4 bases and J by 0 bases, and 17 bases separated the two germline ends. CDR3 protein: CASSTFGVPNSGNTIYF. CDR3 nucleotide sequence: TGCGCCAGCAGCACTTTTGGTGTTCCGAACTCTGGAAACACCATATATTTT.

The genes are TRBV18 and TRBJ1-2; 8 positions match TRBD1. V shed 1 base and J 8 bases; nucleotides not matched to a gene: 3. CDR3 length equals 13 residues. Germline values: CDR1 KGHSH, CDR2 LQKENI. This CDR3 reads CASSPQDREGYTF. The CDR3 nucleotides read TGTGCCAGCTCACCACAGGACAGGGAGGGCTACACCTTC.

V gene TRBV28 combines with J gene TRBJ2-6; 10 bases line up with TRBD2. Per germline, CDR1 MDHEN and CDR2 SYDVKM. The CDR3 consists of 16 residues. J was trimmed by 4 bases and V by 4 bases; bases with no gene match: 4. The CDR3 nucleotides read TGTGCCAGCAGTTCTAGCGGGAGTTCAGGGGCCAACGTCCTGACTTTC. This encodes CASSSSGSSGANVLTF.

Of note for this clone: The junction and the germline gene differ at one end; a read error may be behind it. As DNA, the CDR3 is TGTTCCAGCAGATCATACAGTGGGGAGCAGTACTTC. This sequence encodes CSSRSYSGEQYF. The chain combines TRBV7-9 with TRBJ2-7; D is ambiguous. CDR3 length: 12 amino acids. The germline V gene has CDR1 SEHNR and CDR2 FQNEAQ (reference sequence).

The rearrangement links TRBV10-2 to TRBJ1-5; D unclear. With 7 bases removed from V and 3 bases from J, the gap between germline ends came to 13 bases. This CDR3 spans 14 amino acids. Germline V gene sequence: CDR1 WSHSY, CDR2 SAAADI. The CDR3 nucleotides are TGCGCCAGCACTCCGGGTCCCTTCAATCAGCCCCAGCATTTT. Residues: CASTPGPFNQPQHF.

This rearrangement joins TRBV5-1 to TRBJ2-1, with D perhaps matching TRBD2 (7 bases). Germline assignment: CDR1 SGHRS and CDR2 YFSETQ. The V end lost 3 bases, the J end lost 6 bases, and 13 bases lay between the germline ends. The CDR3 runs 14 residues. The CDR3 DNA follows: TGCGCCAGCAGCTCCCGAGGGGGGGTCAATGAGCAGTTCTTC. This sequence encodes CASSSRGGVNEQFF.